Listed below are T cell receptor beta chains from one sample, sequenced in a study of cytomegalovirus exposure and HLA in healthy donors. Libraries were prepared by immunoSEQ multiplex PCR; TCRdb keeps only in-frame clonotypes and omits some of them. The table has 150,000 to 200,000 clones, about 81% seen once; the top ten hold 1.5%. The source material was PBMCs. These receptors originate from a girl aged 5-17 years in good health and CMV-seropositive. The CDR3 runs from the conserved cysteine through the conserved F or W. A D gene is named only where the DNA matches it firmly. Clone sizes are given selectively: once, few, many, or a class where the clone is expanded.

length | D | J | size | V | DNA | CDR3
15 | . | TRBJ2-7 | medium-sized | TRBV4-3 | TGCGCCAGCAGCCAAGTGCCGGGACTCTCCTACGAGCAGTACTTC | CASSQVPGLSYEQYF
16 | TRBD1 | TRBJ1-2 | . | TRBV7-2 | TGTGCCAGCACCAGGACAGGGGGCGTCGGCAATGGTGGCTACACCTTC | CASTRTGGVGNGGYTF
17 | . | TRBJ2-1 | . | TRBV19 | TGTGCCAGTACTAGTTGGAGTGCGGGGGCGATGTACAATGAGCAGTTCTTC | CASTSWSAGAMYNEQFF
13 | . | TRBJ2-7 | . | TRBV7-8 | TGTGCTAGCAGGCAGGGGCCGGCATACGAGCAGTACTTC | CASRQGPAYEQYF
13 | TRBD2 | TRBJ2-3 | . | TRBV27 | TGTGCCCAAGGACGGGAGGACGAAGATACGCAGTATTTT | CAQGREDEDTQYF
12 | . | TRBJ2-7 | . | TRBV7-9 | TGTGCCAGCAGCTTAGGAGGAATCGAGCAGTACTTC | CASSLGGIEQYF
15 | TRBD1 | TRBJ1-1 | . | TRBV7-3 | TGTGCCAGCAGCTTAAACCCAGGGGGGAACACTGAAGCTTTCTTT | CASSLNPGGNTEAFF
14 | TRBD1 | TRBJ1-1 | . | TRBV10-3 | TGTGCCATCAGAGGGGGACAGCTGAACACTGAAGCTTTCTTT | CAIRGGQLNTEAFF
14 | TRBD1 | TRBJ1-2 | . | TRBV9 | TGTGCCAGCAGCGTAGGGGGGACAGGCTATGGCTACACCTTC | CASSVGGTGYGYTF
17 | TRBD2 | TRBJ2-7 | . | TRBV5-6 | TGTGCCAGCAGCTTGTCCGGACTAGCACAAGGCCGACGGCGGCAGTACTTC | CASSLSGLAQGRRRQYF
17 | . | TRBJ2-1 | . | TRBV5-1 | TGCGCCAGCAGCTGGGGGCGATTTGGGTTGGCGGAAGATGAGCAGTTCTTC | CASSWGRFGLAEDEQFF
12 | . | TRBJ1-1 | . | TRBV5-1 | TGCGCCAGCAGCTTGGGTCGGGGAGAAGCTTTCTTT | CASSLGRGEAFF
14 | . | TRBJ2-7 | . | TRBV23-1 | TGCGCCAGCAGTCGTAGGGGGAGCTCCTACGAGCAGTACTTC | CASSRRGSSYEQYF
15 | . | TRBJ1-4 | . | TRBV7-2 | TGTGCCAGCACCCTCACAGCGGCGGCTAATGAAAAACTGTTTTTT | CASTLTAAANEKLFF
16 | TRBD2 | TRBJ2-3 | once | TRBV10-3 | TGTGCCATCAGTGAGGGACTAGCGGGGAGCACAGATACGCAGTATTTT | CAISEGLAGSTDTQYF
13 | . | TRBJ1-2 | . | TRBV28 | TGTGCCAGCAGTTTGGCCAGCGGGAGTGGCTACACCTTC | CASSLASGSGYTF
14 | . | TRBJ2-1 | . | TRBV27 | TGTGCCAGCAGCCAACAGGGCTCCTACAATGAGCAGTTCTTC | CASSQQGSYNEQFF
15 | TRBD1 | TRBJ1-2 | few | TRBV29-1 | TGCAGCGCACAAAAAACAGGGGAGGCCTACTATGGCTACACCTTC | CSAQKTGEAYYGYTF
16 | TRBD1 | TRBJ1-1 | . | TRBV27 | TGTGCCAGCAGTTTACGGGACCGGGACAGGGACACTGAAGCTTTCTTT | CASSLRDRDRDTEAFF
14 | . | TRBJ2-7 | . | TRBV11-2 | TGTGCCAGCAGCTTAAGACAGGTCTCCTACGAGCAGTACTTC | CASSLRQVSYEQYF
17 | . | TRBJ2-5 | . | TRBV28 | TGTGCCAGCAGTTTGATCTCCCGGGGGGCCTTACAAGAGACCCAGTACTTC | CASSLISRGALQETQYF
12 | . | TRBJ2-2 | few | TRBV27 | TGTGCCAGCAGTTTACAGGTTGGGGAGCTGTTTTTT | CASSLQVGELFF
18 | . | TRBJ2-1 | . | TRBV7-3 | TGTGCCAGCAGCCGGGACGCGGGCAGCGGGCGTTCATACAATGAGCAGTTCTTC | CASSRDAGSGRSYNEQFF
16 | . | TRBJ1-3 | . | TRBV4-3 | TGCGCCAGCAGCCAAGATTACGGGGGTGGAGGAAACACCATATATTTT | CASSQDYGGGGNTIYF
13 | TRBD1 | TRBJ1-1 | . | TRBV6-5 | TGTGCCAGCAGTCACACAGGGGGTCACGAAGCTTTCTTT | CASSHTGGHEAFF
18 | TRBD1 | TRBJ2-2 | few | TRBV15 | TGTGCCACCAGCAGAGATAGTTGGGGACAGAAACACACCGGGGAGCTGTTTTTT | CATSRDSWGQKHTGELFF
16 | . | TRBJ1-2 | . | TRBV5-1 | TGCGCCAGCAGCTGGGACCCGGGACGGGAGGGGTATGGCTACACCTTC | CASSWDPGREGYGYTF
13 | . | TRBJ2-1 | . | TRBV7-3 | TGTGCCAGCAGCCCTCTGGGGGGAAATGAGCAGTTCTTC | CASSPLGGNEQFF
17 | . | TRBJ2-5 | once | TRBV2 | TGTGCCAGCAGTGAATATTATGGGGCGGGGACGGGAGAGACCCAGTACTTC | CASSEYYGAGTGETQYF
15 | TRBD1 | TRBJ2-3 | . | TRBV30 | TGTGCCTGGTCAGATACAGGCACAGGGGCTGATACGCAGTATTTT | CAWSDTGTGADTQYF
16 | . | TRBJ1-1 | . | TRBV5-1 | TGCGCCAGCAGCTTGCCAGGCAACCCACGGAACACTGAAGCTTTCTTT | CASSLPGNPRNTEAFF
14 | TRBD1 | TRBJ1-5 | . | TRBV19 | TGTGCCAGTAGACCGGGACAGAGCAATCAGCCCCAGCATTTT | CASRPGQSNQPQHF
17 | . | TRBJ2-1 | . | TRBV7-9 | TGTGCCAGCAGCCCGATAATGCGGGGAGCAACCTACAATGAGCAGTTCTTC | CASSPIMRGATYNEQFF
17 | TRBD1 | TRBJ1-6 | . | TRBV9 | TGTGCCAGCAGCGAGGATTACAGGGGAAGTAATAGTTCACCCCTCCACTTT | CASSEDYRGSNSSPLHF
14 | TRBD1 | TRBJ1-3 | . | TRBV19 | TGTGCCAGTAGGCCTGACAGGGTGGAAAACACCATATATTTT | CASRPDRVENTIYF
14 | . | TRBJ1-2 | . | TRBV7-9 | TGTGCCAGCAGTCCCTCATCTACTAACTATGGCTACACCTTC | CASSPSSTNYGYTF
14 | . | TRBJ2-7 | . | TRBV15 | TGTGCCACCAGCAGAGATACCGGGGTGGGCGAGCAGTACTTC | CATSRDTGVGEQYF
15 | TRBD1 | TRBJ2-1 | . | TRBV18 | TGTGCCAGCTCACCGGGGACAGGGGGCCACAATGAGCAGTTCTTC | CASSPGTGGHNEQFF
14 | TRBD1 | TRBJ1-4 | once | TRBV2 | TGTGCCAGCAGTGAAGCGGGGGGACAGGGAAAACTGTTTTTT | CASSEAGGQGKLFF
14 | . | TRBJ1-2 | . | TRBV30 | TGTGCCTGGTTGAGGAGGGGGGGGGACTATGGCTACACCTTC | CAWLRRGGDYGYTF
17 | TRBD2 | TRBJ2-2 | . | TRBV15 | TGTGCCACCAGCAGAGATCCGGCGGGAGGGGACACCGGGGAGCTGTTTTTT | CATSRDPAGGDTGELFF
14 | . | TRBJ1-5 | . | TRBV19 | TGTGCCAGTCAACGACTGATGAGCAATCAGCCCCAGCATTTT | CASQRLMSNQPQHF
15 | . | TRBJ2-7 | few | TRBV6-6 | TGTGCCAGCAGTTACCGGGCGGGACCATCCTACGAGCAGTACTTC | CASSYRAGPSYEQYF
12 | . | TRBJ1-2 | . | TRBV7-9 | TGTGCCAGCAGCCCGGGGTTCTATGGCTACACCTTC | CASSPGFYGYTF